Detailed here is one T cell receptor beta chain. Its antigen target is currently unknown. Base qualities are not at hand, and no much larger clone is one base apart. This record belongs to a study of blood T cell repertoires in COVID-19 (dated by TCRdb to 2019 to 2021). In terms of the full investigation: The collaborator samples originated in the United States, Italy and Spain and spanned the acute and convalescent phases of COVID-19. The prospective study material was composed of cDNA or gDNA derived from T cells, B-cell-depleted T cells, or PBMCs. Deeply sampled blood TCRbeta repertoires from subjects exposed to, actively infected with, or recovered from COVID-19 were included in the dataset. The repertoires were made available in a free public database intended to serve as a resource for research on the immune response to SARS-CoV-2. The samples were drawn from two sources: the first 160 participants of the ongoing ImmuneRACE study, and some 1,300 subjects contributed by 6 global collaborators. Sample metadata almost always included a de-identified subject ID, COVID-19 status, age in years and sex. Where HLA class I and class II types were available, the types were taken from metadata supplied by the sample provider, not from assay-based typing.

Samples from volunteer blood donors who had recovered from COVID-19 were contributed by a second Seattle source. The collaborating institutions used their own protocols to collect whole blood in K2EDTA tubes. For TCRbeta analysis, collaborators shipped samples as frozen whole blood, isolated PBMCs, or DNA extracted from either of those sample types. Here is what the overall study found, with its caveats: How much clinical and demographic metadata was included differed by source and by participant, and the metadata was provided uncurated.

TCRbeta CDR3 regions were amplified from genomic DNA using the immunoSEQ Assay, a bias-controlled multiplex PCR. From the authors' description of their analysis: Nucleated cell counts per sample were estimated from amplification of reference gene primers within the assay. To quantify the absolute abundance of each unique TCRbeta CDR3 rearrangement, sequence reads were collapsed and filtered. For each sample, productive Simpson clonality was calculated by taking the square root of Simpson's diversity index across productive rearrangements. In its TCRdb copy, this immuneACCESS table keeps in-frame sequences only and misses some clones. Where compared with another copy, unresolved V genes explain less than half of these, and the others have no known cause. V and J calls and clone size follow that table, whereas D and trimming were derived from the DNA. In this sample the table shows roughly 250,000 clones, 88% of which occur a single time. Over 4% of the sample is in the top ten clones.

Relative to germline, V is missing 5 bases and J is missing 8 bases, with 5 bases of the junction outside any gene match. CDR1 and CDR2 were assigned from the germline V gene as MGHDK and SYGVNS. The cysteine opens and the phenylalanine closes a CDR3 of 12 amino acids. Here the CDR3 DNA is all that survives: 36 bases in frame from base 1. The sequence derives from a man in his 60s who had recovered from COVID-19. Source material: peripheral blood. This sequence uses TRBV25-1 and TRBJ1-2; 7 nucleotides in the junction match TRBD1. Here the CDR3 is given as CASSKVGGGYTF. The DNA sequence reads TGTGCCAGCAGTAAAGTAGGGGGCGGCTACACCTTC.